This TCR beta chain is from a study of blood T cell repertoires in COVID-19. Overall study context: Acute-phase and convalescent COVID-19 samples originated in the United States, Italy and Spain. T cells, B-cell-depleted T cells, or PBMCs provided the cDNA or gDNA that served as material.

This CDR3 has 13 residues. Trimming took off 6 bases at V and 12 bases at J, with 18 bases between the two ends. The repertoire was sequenced with immunoSEQ multiplex PCR; TCRdb's copy has only in-frame clones and lacks some. The sample has about 200,000 clones; roughly four fifths are singletons. The chain uses TRBV12-3 or TRBV12-4 and TRBJ2-1; the D gene is possibly TRBD2 (6 bases). The sequenced sample was peripheral blood. This TCR was sampled from a woman aged 35 to 49 with acute or convalescent COVID-19. The CDR3: CASRTQTSQGQFF. The CDR3 coding sequence is TGTGCCAGCAGAACCCAGACTAGTCAAGGGCAGTTCTTC.